Given below is one T cell receptor beta chain in context. What it binds is unknown. This sample was taken from a study of T cell responses to AZD1222 COVID-19 vaccine. Study-wide points: The donor cohort was predominantly white British with a female majority, and clonal diversity may have been underestimated. Spike-wide coverage was observed for vaccine-associated CD4 TCRs, with dominant responses at 160-218 and 743-854.

Trimming took 5 bases from V and 5 from J, leaving 15 bases between them. CDR3 length equals 14 residues. Germline V lookup: CDR1 SGHVS, CDR2 FQNEAQ. Repertoires were generated with immunoSEQ multiplex PCR, while TCRdb's copy carries only in-frame clones and drops some. The data hold about 60,000 clones, with 75% to 90% observed a single time. The starting material was peripheral blood, obtained on day 0 of AZD1222 vaccination. The V call is TRBV7-8, the J call TRBJ2-5; a weak D match, TRBD1 (6 bases). The TCR originated in an adult in good health. For the CDR3, the DNA is TGTGCCAGCAGCCCACACAGGGATGCGGAGACCCAGTACTTC. Protein sequence: CASSPHRDAETQYF.